Below are 10 T cell receptor beta chains sequenced from a single sample in a study of blood T cell repertoires in COVID-19. The table came from immunoSEQ multiplex PCR; TCRdb's copy has only in-frame clones and leaves some out. The profile shows more than 75,000 clones, around 88% of them singletons. The sample taken for sequencing was peripheral blood. Receptors were obtained from a man younger than 45 with acute or convalescent COVID-19.

This chain links TRBV2 with TRBJ2-3; TRBD2 might be the D (5 bases). The germline CDR1 and CDR2 sequences are SNHLY and FYNNEI. The length of the CDR3 is 18 residues. Trimming stripped 11 bases from V and 3 bases from J, with 30 bases between. This CDR3 reads CAGSGRDGVAWATDTQYF. The CDR3 region has the DNA TGTGCCGGGTCCGGACGGGATGGTGTTGCTTGGGCTACAGATACGCAGTATTTT.

The V call is TRBV9, the J call TRBJ2-1; 7 nucleotides align to TRBD2. After removal of 4 bases from V and 3 bases from J, the junction contained 7 bases not matched to a gene. There are 15 residues in the CDR3. Germline CDR1 reads SGDLS; CDR2 reads YYNGEE. CDR3 region: CASSRTSDFYNEQFF. The CDR3 region has the DNA TGTGCCAGCAGCCGGACTAGTGATTTCTACAATGAGCAGTTCTTC.

The chain carries TRBV9 and TRBJ1-4; 7 nucleotides align to TRBD1. The CDR3 sequence is 15 residues long. CDR1 and CDR2 (germline): SGDLS, YYNGEE. Germline trimming cut 0 bases from V and 5 bases from J; bases unmatched to any gene: 4. The CDR3 DNA reads TGTGCCAGCAGCGTAGAGGACAGGTTAAATGAAAAACTGTTTTTT. Protein: CASSVEDRLNEKLFF.

The chain uses TRBV27 and TRBJ2-7; TRBD1 matches at 8 bases. CDR3 length equals 15 residues. Germline V CDR1 and CDR2: MNHEY, SMNVEV (reference sequence). Trimming removed 2 bases from V and 4 bases from J; junction bases left unmatched: 7. This CDR3 reads CASSLEGTGVYEQYF. The CDR3 DNA reads as TGTGCCAGCAGTTTAGAGGGGACAGGTGTGTACGAGCAGTACTTC.

The chain uses TRBV2 and TRBJ2-1, with TRBD1 as a possible D gene (6 bases). The V gene's germline CDR1 is SNHLY and CDR2 FYNNEI. The length of the CDR3 is 14 residues. V shed 11 bases and J shed 4 bases, with 18 bases lying between them. In nucleotides, the CDR3 is TGTGCCGGATCCTGGGGGCAGGGATACAATGAGCAGTTCTTC. Translation gives CAGSWGQGYNEQFF. Drawing the rest from reference TRBV2 and TRBJ2-1, the complete variable domain is EPEVTQTPSHQVTQMGQEVILRCVPISNHLYFYWYRQILGQKVEFLVSFYNNEISEKSEIFDDQFSVERPDGSNFTLKIRSTKLEDSAMYFCAGSWGQGYNEQFFGPGTRLTVL.

This chain uses TRBV6-5 with TRBJ2-7; the D gene is possibly TRBD1 (6 bases). CDR1 MNHEY and CDR2 SVGAGI come from the germline V gene. This CDR3 is built from 14 residues. Trimming left V 4 bases short and J 4 bases short, with 14 bases between. CDR3 DNA: TGTGCCAGCAGTTTTTACAGGGAAGGGTACGAGCAGTACTTC. Translation gives CASSFYREGYEQYF.

The chain employs TRBV5-1 and TRBJ2-1; a weak D match, TRBD2 (6 bases). Germline assignment: CDR1 SGHRS and CDR2 YFSETQ. The germline V and J ends were trimmed by 4 bases and 5 bases, with 10 bases remaining between them. The CDR3 totals 13 residues. CDR3 in amino acids: CASSPGLDNEQFF. For the CDR3, the DNA is TGCGCCAGCAGCCCGGGACTTGACAATGAGCAGTTCTTC.

This chain uses TRBV15 with TRBJ2-1; D not certain. CDR1 and CDR2 (germline): LNHNV, YYDKDF (reference sequence). The CDR3 runs 11 residues. V lost 0 bases and J lost 9, with 3 bases in between. The CDR3 DNA is TGTGCCACCAGCAGAGATAGTGAGCAGTTCTTC. Translated: CATSRDSEQFF.

This clone was seen ten or more times. The chain recombines TRBV5-6 with TRBJ2-4; the match to TRBD1 covers 9 bases. Germline V gives CDR1 SGHDT, CDR2 YYEEEE. The CDR3 loop spans 14 amino acids. V lost 4 bases, J lost 9 bases, and 8 bases stayed unmatched. The CDR3 spells CASSTGTGSGIQYF. Written as DNA, the CDR3 is TGTGCCAGCAGCACCGGGACAGGGAGCGGCATTCAGTACTTC. Full variable domain (outside the CDR3, taken from reference TRBV5-6 and TRBJ2-4): DAGVTQSPTHLIKTRGQQVTLRCSPKSGHDTVSWYQQALGQGPQFIFQYYEEEERQRGNFPDRFSGHQFPNYSSELNVNALLLGDSALYLCASSTGTGSGIQYFGAGTRLSVL.

Remarks on this clone: The junction departs from the called germline gene at one end, perhaps through a read error. The CDR3 loop is CTSSLLAGGLTDTQYF. Written as DNA, the CDR3 is TGTACCAGCAGCCTACTAGCGGGAGGACTCACAGATACGCAGTATTTT. V and J are TRBV3-1 (or the pseudogene TRBV3-2) and TRBJ2-3; 12 nucleotides match TRBD2. The CDR3 contains 16 residues. Looked up from germline, CDR1 is LGHDT and CDR2 is YNNKEL (reference sequence).